This note documents a single TCR beta chain sequence. What it recognizes is unknown. Losses at the gene ends were 1 base for V and 3 bases for J; bases not matched to a gene: 6. CDR3 size: 15 residues. The germline V gene has CDR1 MGHRA and CDR2 YSYEKL. This sample was taken from a study of shared clonotypes between healthy human individuals. Study-level background: A couple of female and three male donors aged 18 to 49 were enrolled. Each donor's CD4 naive and CD4 memory cells filled three plates apiece, CD8 naive two, and CD8 memory one. Whole-study results and caveats: Against clonotypes common to all four donors, non-shared ones had lower generation probabilities. Sharing of clonotypes among donors was expected to vary with sequencing depth.

TCRdb's table, derived via immunoSEQ multiplex PCR, lists solely in-frame clones and lacks some. The table has a few million clones, approximately 96% seen once. This TCR was recovered from a man aged 18 to 29 in good health. The chain joins TRBV4-1 to TRBJ2-7, with 7 bases aligning to TRBD1. Source material: naive CD4+ T cells sorted from blood. The subset denotes: CD45RA+ positively selected. CDR3: CASSQGLGQIYEQYF. CDR3 sequence (DNA): TGCGCCAGCAGCCAAGGTCTGGGACAGATCTACGAGCAGTACTTC.